This TCR beta chain was identified in a study of blood T cell repertoires in COVID-19. Study context: Samples taken during acute and convalescent COVID-19 were collected in the United States, Italy and Spain.

Deletions cut 4 bases from V and 0 bases from J, with 23 bases between. The CDR3 totals 19 residues. The germline gives CDR1 KGHDR, CDR2 SFDVKD. TCRdb keeps only in-frame clones here, not all; method: immunoSEQ multiplex PCR. Here the sample spans roughly 420,000 clones, approximately 87% being singletons. The genes are TRBV24-1 and TRBJ2-5; TRBD1 is a possible D gene (5 bases). Sample: PBMCs or T cells enriched from blood (not recorded which). The sequence was obtained from a woman between 25 and 40 years old with acute COVID-19. In DNA form, the CDR3 reads TGTGCCACCAGTGAAAAGATCCAGGGTGGGGCGTTCTACCAAGAGACCCAGTACTTC. This translates into CATSEKIQGGAFYQETQYF.